This T cell receptor beta chain was sequenced for a study of cytomegalovirus exposure and HLA in healthy donors. Overall study results and limits: Most TCR sequences were uncommon, yet certain public TCRs appeared in many donors. Later analysis suggested most CMV-associated TCR beta chains were HLA-restricted.

The CDR3 contains 14 residues. CDR1 and CDR2 from the germline V gene are SGHNT and YENEEA. V gave up 1 base and J gave up 2 bases, with 7 bases separating them. About this clone itself: Its antigen is currently unknown.

PCR involved 60 Vbeta and 13 Jbeta primers. Clones were sequenced by immunoSEQ multiplex PCR, and TCRdb holds only the in-frame ones, with some missing. The sample includes 150,000 or so clones, around 82% seen only once; the top ten take under 7.5%. Input material: PBMCs. This chain joins TRBV11-3 and TRBJ2-3; perhaps TRBD2 as D (5 bases). This TCR derives from a woman between 50 and 59 years old in good health and CMV-seropositive. CDR3 residues: CASSLAGSTDTQYF. CDR3 sequence (DNA): TGTGCCAGCAGCTTAGCGGGATCCACAGATACGCAGTATTTT.